Following are 5 T cell receptor beta chains from one sample sequenced in a study of technical replicates of blood from a handful of donors. TCRdb keeps only in-frame clones here, not all; method: immunoSEQ multiplex PCR. The repertoire holds tens of thousands of clones, with approximately 94% as singletons. Sequenced material: PBMCs. These receptors originate from a human donor in good health. Some clones in this sample may be carry-over from other donors' samples.

J is TRBJ2-1 and V is TRBV11-1, with D tentatively TRBD1 (6 bases). Germline values: CDR1 SGHAT, CDR2 FQDESV (reference sequence). V dropped 5 bases and J dropped 3 bases, with 17 bases sitting between them. The CDR3 length is 16 residues. The CDR3 DNA is TGTGCCAGCAGCCACCAGACAGGCCTGGGCTACAATGAGCAGTTCTTC. This gives the protein CASSHQTGLGYNEQFF.

This chain links TRBV11-2 with TRBJ2-5; 8 bases align to TRBD2. This CDR3 is 16 amino acids long. CDR1 is SGHAT, CDR2 FQNNGV, per germline. Losses at the gene ends were 5 bases for V and 5 bases for J; bases not matched to a gene: 13. CDR3 sequence reads: CASSAPGLGRGETQYF. The CDR3 DNA sequence: TGTGCCAGCAGCGCGCCCGGCCTCGGGAGGGGGGAGACCCAGTACTTC.

The chain recombines TRBV27 with TRBJ2-1; 14 nucleotides line up with TRBD2. Germline V CDR1 and CDR2: MNHEY, SMNVEV (reference sequence). The length of the CDR3 is 16 residues. Germline trimming cut 7 bases from V and 7 bases from J; bases unmatched to any gene: 9. As DNA, the CDR3 is TGTGCCAGCATGAGACTAGCGGGAGGGCCAGAAAATGAGCAGTTCTTC. Protein sequence: CASMRLAGGPENEQFF.

J is TRBJ2-2 and V is TRBV5-1; TRBD2 aligns across 8 bases. The germline V gene has CDR1 SGHRS and CDR2 YFSETQ. The CDR3 covers 17 residues. With V trimmed by 0 bases and J by 2 bases, 6 bases remained unmatched. The CDR3 DNA reads TGCGCCAGCAGCTTGGCGGGCGCGGGGGGAAACACCGGGGAGCTGTTTTTT. Protein product: CASSLAGAGGNTGELFF. Combining the CDR3 with reference TRBV5-1 and TRBJ2-2 gives the whole variable domain KAGVTQTPRYLIKTRGQQVTLSCSPISGHRSVSWYQQTPGQGLQFLFEYFSETQRNKGNFPGRFSGRQFSNSRSEMNVSTLELGDSALYLCASSLAGAGGNTGELFFGEGSRLTVL.

The J gene is TRBJ2-2, the V gene TRBV6-5; TRBD1 might be the D (6 bases). V was trimmed by 0 bases and J by 0 bases, leaving 8 bases between them. The CDR3 extends over 16 amino acids. CDR1 is MNHEY and CDR2 is SVGAGI in the germline V gene. The CDR3 loop is CASSYSGTTNTGELFF. The CDR3, as DNA: TGTGCCAGCAGTTACTCGGGGACAACGAACACCGGGGAGCTGTTTTTT.